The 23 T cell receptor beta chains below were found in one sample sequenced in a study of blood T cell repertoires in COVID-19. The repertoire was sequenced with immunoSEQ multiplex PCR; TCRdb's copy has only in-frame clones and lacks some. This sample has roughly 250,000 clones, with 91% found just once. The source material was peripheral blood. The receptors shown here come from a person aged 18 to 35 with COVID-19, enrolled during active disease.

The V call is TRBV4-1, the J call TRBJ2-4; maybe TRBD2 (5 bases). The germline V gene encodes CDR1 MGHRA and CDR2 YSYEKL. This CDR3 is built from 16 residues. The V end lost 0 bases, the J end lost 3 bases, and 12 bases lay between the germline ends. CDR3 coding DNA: TGCGCCAGCAGCCAAGAGGAGGCGAGTATCAAAAACATTCAGTACTTC. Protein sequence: CASSQEEASIKNIQYF.

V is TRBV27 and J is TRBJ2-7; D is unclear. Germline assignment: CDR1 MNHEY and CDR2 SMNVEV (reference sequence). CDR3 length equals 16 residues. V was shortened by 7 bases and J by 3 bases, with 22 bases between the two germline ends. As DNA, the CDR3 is TGTGCCAGCACCTGCCTAGAGCAAACTGGAGTCTACGAGCAGTACTTC. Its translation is CASTCLEQTGVYEQYF.

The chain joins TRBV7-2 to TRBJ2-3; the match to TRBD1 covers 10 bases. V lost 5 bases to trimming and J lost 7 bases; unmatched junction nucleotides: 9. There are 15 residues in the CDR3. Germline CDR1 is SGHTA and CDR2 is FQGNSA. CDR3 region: CASSPGGDRGHTQYF. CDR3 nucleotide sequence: TGTGCCAGCAGCCCCGGAGGGGACAGGGGCCATACGCAGTATTTT. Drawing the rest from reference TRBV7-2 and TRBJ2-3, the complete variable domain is GAGVSQSPSNKVTEKGKDVELRCDPISGHTALYWYRQSLGQGLEFLIYFQGNSAPDKSGLPSDRFSAERTGGSVSTLTIQRTQQEDSAVYLCASSPGGDRGHTQYFGPGTRLTVL.

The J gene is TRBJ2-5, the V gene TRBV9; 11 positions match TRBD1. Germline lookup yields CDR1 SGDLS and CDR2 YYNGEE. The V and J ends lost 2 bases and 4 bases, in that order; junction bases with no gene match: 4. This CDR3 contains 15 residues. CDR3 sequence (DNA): TGTGCCAGCAGCGTTCAGGGGACAGGGGGAGAGACCCAGTACTTC. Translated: CASSVQGTGGETQYF.

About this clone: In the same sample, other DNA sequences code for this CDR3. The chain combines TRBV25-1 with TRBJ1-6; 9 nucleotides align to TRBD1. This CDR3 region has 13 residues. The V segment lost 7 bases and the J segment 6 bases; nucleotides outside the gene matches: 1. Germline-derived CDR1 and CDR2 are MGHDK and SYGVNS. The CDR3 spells CASKGQGNSPLHF. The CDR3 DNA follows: TGTGCCAGCAAGGGACAGGGTAATTCACCCCTCCACTTT.

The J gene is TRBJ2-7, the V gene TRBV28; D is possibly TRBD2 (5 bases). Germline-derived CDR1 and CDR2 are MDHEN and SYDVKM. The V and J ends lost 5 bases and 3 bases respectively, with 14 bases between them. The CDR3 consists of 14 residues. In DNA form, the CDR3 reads TGTGCCAGCAGTCTCACGGGGATAGGCTACGAGCAGTACTTC. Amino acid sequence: CASSLTGIGYEQYF.

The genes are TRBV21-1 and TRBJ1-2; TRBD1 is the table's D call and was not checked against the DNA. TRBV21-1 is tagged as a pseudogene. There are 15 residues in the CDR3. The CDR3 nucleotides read TGTGCCAGCAGCAACAAGCCGGGACAAAACTATGGCTACACCTTC. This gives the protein CASSNKPGQNYGYTF.

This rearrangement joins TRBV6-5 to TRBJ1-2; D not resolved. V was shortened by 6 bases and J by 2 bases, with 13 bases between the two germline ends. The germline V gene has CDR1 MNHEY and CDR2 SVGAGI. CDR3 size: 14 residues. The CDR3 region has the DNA TGTGCCAGCAGGGCTTCTGGCGGGAACTATGGCTACACCTTC. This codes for CASRASGGNYGYTF.

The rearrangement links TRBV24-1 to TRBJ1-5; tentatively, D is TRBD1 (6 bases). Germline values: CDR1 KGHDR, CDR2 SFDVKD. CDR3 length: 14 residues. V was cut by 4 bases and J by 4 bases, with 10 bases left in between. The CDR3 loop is CATSDRGGNQPQHF. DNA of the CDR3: TGTGCCACCAGTGACAGGGGAGGGAATCAGCCCCAGCATTTT.

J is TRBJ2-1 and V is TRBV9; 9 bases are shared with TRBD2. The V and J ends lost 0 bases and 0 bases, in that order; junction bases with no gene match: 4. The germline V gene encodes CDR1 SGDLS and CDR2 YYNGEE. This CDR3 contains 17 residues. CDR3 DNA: TGTGCCAGCAGCGTAGATGTAGCGGGAGTCTCCTACAATGAGCAGTTCTTC. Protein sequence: CASSVDVAGVSYNEQFF.

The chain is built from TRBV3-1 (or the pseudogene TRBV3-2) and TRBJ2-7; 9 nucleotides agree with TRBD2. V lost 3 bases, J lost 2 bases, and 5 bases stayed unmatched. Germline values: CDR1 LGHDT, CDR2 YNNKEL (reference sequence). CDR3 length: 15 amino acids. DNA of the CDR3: TGTGCCAGCAGCCACAATAGCGGGGGTGCCTACGAGCAGTACTTC. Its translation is CASSHNSGGAYEQYF.

The CDR3 DNA is TGTGCCAGCACGGGACTTGAGAACACTGAAGCTTTCTTT. Protein sequence: CASTGLENTEAFF. This chain uses TRBV2 with TRBJ1-1, with D perhaps matching TRBD1 (5 bases). Trimming took off 7 bases at V and 1 base at J, with 10 bases between the two ends. The CDR3 sequence is 13 residues long. Germline CDR1 SNHLY, CDR2 FYNNEI. The whole variable domain, filled in from reference TRBV2 and TRBJ1-1, reads EPEVTQTPSHQVTQMGQEVILRCVPISNHLYFYWYRQILGQKVEFLVSFYNNEISEKSEIFDDQFSVERPDGSNFTLKIRSTKLEDSAMYFCASTGLENTEAFFGQGTRLTVV.

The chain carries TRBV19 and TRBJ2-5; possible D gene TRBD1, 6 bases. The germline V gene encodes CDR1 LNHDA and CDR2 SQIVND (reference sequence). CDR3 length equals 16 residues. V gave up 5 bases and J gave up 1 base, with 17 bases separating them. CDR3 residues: CASSQGIARLQETQYF. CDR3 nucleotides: TGTGCCAGTAGTCAGGGGATCGCACGACTCCAAGAGACCCAGTACTTC.

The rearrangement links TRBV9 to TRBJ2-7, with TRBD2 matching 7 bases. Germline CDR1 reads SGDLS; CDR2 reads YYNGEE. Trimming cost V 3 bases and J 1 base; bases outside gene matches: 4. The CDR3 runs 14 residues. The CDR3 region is CASSGSGASYEQYF. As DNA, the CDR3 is TGTGCCAGCAGCGGAAGCGGGGCTTCCTACGAGCAGTACTTC.

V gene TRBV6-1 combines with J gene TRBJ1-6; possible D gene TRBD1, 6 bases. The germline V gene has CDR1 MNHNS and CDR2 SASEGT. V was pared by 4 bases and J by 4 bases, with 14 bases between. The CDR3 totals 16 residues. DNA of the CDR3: TGTGCCAGCAGTGGGGACATCGAACAATATAATTCACCCCTCCACTTT. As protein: CASSGDIEQYNSPLHF.

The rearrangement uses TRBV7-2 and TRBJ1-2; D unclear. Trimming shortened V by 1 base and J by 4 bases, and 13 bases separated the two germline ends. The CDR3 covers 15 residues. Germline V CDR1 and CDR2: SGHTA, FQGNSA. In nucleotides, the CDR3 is TGTGCCAGCAGCTTAGGAGGGTCGACGGGCTATGGCTACACCTTC. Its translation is CASSLGGSTGYGYTF.

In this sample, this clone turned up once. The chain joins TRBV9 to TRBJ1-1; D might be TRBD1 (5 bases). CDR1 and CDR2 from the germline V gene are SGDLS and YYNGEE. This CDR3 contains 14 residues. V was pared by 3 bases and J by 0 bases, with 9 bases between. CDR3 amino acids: CASSADIMNTEAFF. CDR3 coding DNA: TGTGCCAGCAGCGCGGACATCATGAACACTGAAGCTTTCTTT.

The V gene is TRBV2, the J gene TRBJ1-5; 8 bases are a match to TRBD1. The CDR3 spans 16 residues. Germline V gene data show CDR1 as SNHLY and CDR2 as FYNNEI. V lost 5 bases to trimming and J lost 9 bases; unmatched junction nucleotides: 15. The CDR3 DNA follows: TGTGCCAGCAGTCACCTGACGGGACAGGTAGGGTGGCCCCAGCATTTT. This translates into CASSHLTGQVGWPQHF. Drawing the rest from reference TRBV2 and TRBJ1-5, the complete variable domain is EPEVTQTPSHQVTQMGQEVILRCVPISNHLYFYWYRQILGQKVEFLVSFYNNEISEKSEIFDDQFSVERPDGSNFTLKIRSTKLEDSAMYFCASSHLTGQVGWPQHFGDGTRLSIL.

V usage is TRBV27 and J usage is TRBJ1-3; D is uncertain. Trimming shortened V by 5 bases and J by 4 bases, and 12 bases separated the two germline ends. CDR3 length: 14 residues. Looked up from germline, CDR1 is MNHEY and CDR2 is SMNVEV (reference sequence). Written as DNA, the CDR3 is TGTGCCAGCAGTCCGTACGACAAGGGAAACACCATATATTTT. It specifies CASSPYDKGNTIYF.

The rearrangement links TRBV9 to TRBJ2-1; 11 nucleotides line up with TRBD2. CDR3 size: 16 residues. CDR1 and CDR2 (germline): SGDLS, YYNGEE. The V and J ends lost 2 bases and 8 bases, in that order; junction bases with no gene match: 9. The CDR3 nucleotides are TGTGCCAGCAGCGTCGTAGCGGGAGGGGTTCCCCATGAGCAGTTCTTC. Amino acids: CASSVVAGGVPHEQFF.

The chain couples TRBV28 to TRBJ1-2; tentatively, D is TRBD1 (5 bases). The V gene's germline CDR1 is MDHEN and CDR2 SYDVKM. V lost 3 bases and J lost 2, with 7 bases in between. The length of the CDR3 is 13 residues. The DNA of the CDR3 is TGTGCCAGCAGTTTGACAGAAAACTATGGCTACACCTTC. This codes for CASSLTENYGYTF.

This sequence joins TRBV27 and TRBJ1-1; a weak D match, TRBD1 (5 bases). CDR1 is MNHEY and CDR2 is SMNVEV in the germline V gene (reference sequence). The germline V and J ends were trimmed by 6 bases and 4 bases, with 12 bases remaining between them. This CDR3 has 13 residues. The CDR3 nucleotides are TGTGCCAGCAGCCGACAGCCGACCACTGAAGCTTTCTTT. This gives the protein CASSRQPTTEAFF.

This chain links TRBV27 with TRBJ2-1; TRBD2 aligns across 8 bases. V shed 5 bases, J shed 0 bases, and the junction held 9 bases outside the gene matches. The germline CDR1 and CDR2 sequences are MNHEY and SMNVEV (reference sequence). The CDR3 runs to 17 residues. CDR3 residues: CASSISGKGLSYNEQFF. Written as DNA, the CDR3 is TGTGCCAGCAGTATTAGCGGGAAGGGGCTCTCCTACAATGAGCAGTTCTTC.